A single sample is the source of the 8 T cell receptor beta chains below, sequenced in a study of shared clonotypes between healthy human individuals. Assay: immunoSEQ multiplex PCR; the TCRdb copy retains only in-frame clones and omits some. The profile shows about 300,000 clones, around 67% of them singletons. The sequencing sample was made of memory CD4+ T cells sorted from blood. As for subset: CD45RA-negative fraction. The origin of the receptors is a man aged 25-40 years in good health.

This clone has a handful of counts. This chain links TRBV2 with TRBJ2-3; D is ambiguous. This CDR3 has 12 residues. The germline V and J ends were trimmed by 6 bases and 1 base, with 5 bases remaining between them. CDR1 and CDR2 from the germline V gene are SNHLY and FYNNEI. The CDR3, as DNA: TGTGCCAGCAGGGCAGGCACAGATACGCAGTATTTT. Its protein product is CASRAGTDTQYF.

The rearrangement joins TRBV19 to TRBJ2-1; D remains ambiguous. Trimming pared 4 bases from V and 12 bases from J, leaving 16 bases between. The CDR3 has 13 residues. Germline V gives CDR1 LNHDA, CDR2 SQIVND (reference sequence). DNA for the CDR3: TGTGCCAGTAGTAAGTCTCAAGTGGCCCGGCAGTTCTTC. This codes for CASSKSQVARQFF.

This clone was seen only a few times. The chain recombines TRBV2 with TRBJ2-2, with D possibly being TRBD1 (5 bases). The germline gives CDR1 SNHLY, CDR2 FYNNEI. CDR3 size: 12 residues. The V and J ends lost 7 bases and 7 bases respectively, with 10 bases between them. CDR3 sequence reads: CASMGQGGELFF. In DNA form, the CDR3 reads TGTGCCAGCATGGGGCAGGGCGGGGAGCTGTTTTTT.

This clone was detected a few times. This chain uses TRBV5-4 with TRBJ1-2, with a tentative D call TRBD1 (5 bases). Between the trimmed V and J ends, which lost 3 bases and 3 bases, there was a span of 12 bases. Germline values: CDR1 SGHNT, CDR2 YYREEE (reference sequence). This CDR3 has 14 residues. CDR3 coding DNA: TGTGCCAGCAGCTCCGCCAGGGACCACTATGGCTACACCTTC. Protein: CASSSARDHYGYTF.

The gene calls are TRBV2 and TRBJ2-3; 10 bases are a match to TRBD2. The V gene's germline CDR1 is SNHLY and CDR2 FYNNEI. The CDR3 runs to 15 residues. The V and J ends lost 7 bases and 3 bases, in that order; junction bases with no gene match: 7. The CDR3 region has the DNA TGTGCCAGCACCCTGAGCGGGAGGGCAACAGATACGCAGTATTTT. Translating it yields CASTLSGRATDTQYF.

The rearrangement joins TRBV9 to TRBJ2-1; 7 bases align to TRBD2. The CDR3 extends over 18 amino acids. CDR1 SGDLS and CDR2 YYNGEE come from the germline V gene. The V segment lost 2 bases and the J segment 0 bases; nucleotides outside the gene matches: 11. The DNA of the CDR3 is TGTGCCAGCAGCGTGACCCCGACTAGCCCCAGCTCCTACAATGAGCAGTTCTTC. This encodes CASSVTPTSPSSYNEQFF. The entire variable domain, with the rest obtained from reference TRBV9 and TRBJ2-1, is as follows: DSGVTQTPKHLITATGQRVTLRCSPRSGDLSVYWYQQSLDQGLQFLIQYYNGEERAKGNILERFSAQQFPDLHSELNLSSLELGDSALYFCASSVTPTSPSSYNEQFFGPGTRLTVL.

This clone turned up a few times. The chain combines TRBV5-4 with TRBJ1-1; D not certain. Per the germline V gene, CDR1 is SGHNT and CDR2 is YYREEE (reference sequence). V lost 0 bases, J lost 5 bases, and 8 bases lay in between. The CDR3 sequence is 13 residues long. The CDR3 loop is CASSLVGITEAFF. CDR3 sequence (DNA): TGTGCCAGCAGCTTGGTGGGGATAACTGAAGCTTTCTTT.

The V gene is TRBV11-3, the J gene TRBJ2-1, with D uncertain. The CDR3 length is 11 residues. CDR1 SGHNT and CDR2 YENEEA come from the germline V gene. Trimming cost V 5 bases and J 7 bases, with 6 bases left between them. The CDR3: CASSEKNEQFF. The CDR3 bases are TGTGCCAGCAGCGAAAAGAATGAGCAGTTCTTC.